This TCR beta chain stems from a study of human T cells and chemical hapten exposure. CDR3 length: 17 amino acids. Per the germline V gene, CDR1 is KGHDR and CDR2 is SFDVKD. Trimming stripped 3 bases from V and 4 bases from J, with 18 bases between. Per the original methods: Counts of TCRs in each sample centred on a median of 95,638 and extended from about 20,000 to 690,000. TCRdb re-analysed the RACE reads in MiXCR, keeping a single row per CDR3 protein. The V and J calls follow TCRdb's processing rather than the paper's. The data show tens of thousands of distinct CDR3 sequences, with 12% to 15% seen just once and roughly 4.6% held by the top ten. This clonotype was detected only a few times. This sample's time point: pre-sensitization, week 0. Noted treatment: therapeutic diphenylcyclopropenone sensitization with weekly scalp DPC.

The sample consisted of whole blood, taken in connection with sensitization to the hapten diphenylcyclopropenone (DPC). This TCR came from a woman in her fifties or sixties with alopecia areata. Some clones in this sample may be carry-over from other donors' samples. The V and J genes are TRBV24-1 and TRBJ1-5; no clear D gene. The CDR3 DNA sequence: TGTGCCACCAGTGATACAAACGGGCCCGGGAGGAATCAGCCCCAGCATTTT. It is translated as CATSDTNGPGRNQPQHF.